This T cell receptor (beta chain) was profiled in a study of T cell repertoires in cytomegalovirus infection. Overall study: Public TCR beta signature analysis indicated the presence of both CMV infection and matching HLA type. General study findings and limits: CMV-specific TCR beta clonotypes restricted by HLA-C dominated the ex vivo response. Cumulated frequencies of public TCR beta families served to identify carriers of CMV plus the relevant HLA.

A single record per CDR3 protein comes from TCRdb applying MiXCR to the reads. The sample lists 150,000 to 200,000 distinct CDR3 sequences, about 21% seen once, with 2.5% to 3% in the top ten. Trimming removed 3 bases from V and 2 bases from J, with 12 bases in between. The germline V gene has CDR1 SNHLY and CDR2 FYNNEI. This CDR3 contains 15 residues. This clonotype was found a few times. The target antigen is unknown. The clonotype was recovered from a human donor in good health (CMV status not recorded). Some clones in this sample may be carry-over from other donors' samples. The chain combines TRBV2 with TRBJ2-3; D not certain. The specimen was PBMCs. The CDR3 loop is CASSDGKVFTDTQYF. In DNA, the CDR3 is TGTGCCAGCAGTGATGGAAAGGTATTCACAGATACGCAGTATTTT.